The 21 T cell receptor beta chains in this list originate from one sample, sequenced in a study of beta chain features in type 1 diabetes. Study conclusions and caveats: Shorter TCRB CDR3s, moderately but significantly so, marked every one of the four CD4+ subsets in Type 1 diabetes patients.

The antigens these receptors bind are not known. The authors reverse transcribed all of the isolated RNA, so sequencing captured expressed TCRB transcripts. Clones were read by immunoSEQ multiplex PCR, and TCRdb kept only the in-frame ones, dropping some. Among 20,000 to 25,000 clones, about 58% were seen once, and the ten largest hold 0.35% to 0.45%. Sequenced material: stem cell memory CD4+ T cells from blood. The origin of the receptors is a man younger than 35 with type 1 diabetes.

This rearrangement joins TRBV4-2 to TRBJ2-5; possible D gene TRBD1, 6 bases. The V and J ends lost 2 bases and 3 bases respectively, with 10 bases between them. Germline V CDR1 and CDR2: LGHNA, YNFKEQ. The CDR3 has 14 amino acids. The DNA for the CDR3 is TGTGCCAGCAGCCAACGAGACAGGAAAGAGACCCAGTACTTC. It yields the protein CASSQRDRKETQYF.

V usage is TRBV28 and J usage is TRBJ2-7; tentatively, D is TRBD2 (5 bases). The CDR3 has 15 amino acids. Looked up from germline, CDR1 is MDHEN and CDR2 is SYDVKM. Between the trimmed V and J ends, which lost 1 base and 3 bases, there was a span of 13 bases. The CDR3 spells CASSLSLSGNYEQYF. The CDR3 DNA follows: TGTGCCAGCAGTTTATCCCTGAGCGGAAACTACGAGCAGTACTTC.

This clone was observed a handful of times. This chain joins TRBV7-2 and TRBJ2-4; TRBD1 aligns across 7 bases. The CDR3 runs 16 residues. The J segment lost 2 bases and the V segment lost 4 bases, leaving 8 bases of the junction unmatched. Germline CDR1 and CDR2: SGHTA and FQGNSA. DNA of the CDR3: TGTGCCAGCAGCTCTACAGGGGACGTGACCAAAAACATTCAGTACTTC. This translates into CASSSTGDVTKNIQYF.

The V call is TRBV14, the J call TRBJ2-2; 8 positions match TRBD1. Trimming at V came to 6 bases and at J to 8 bases, leaving 8 bases not matched to a gene. Germline CDR1 and CDR2: SGHDN and FVKESK. This CDR3 has 14 amino acids. This chain's CDR3 is CASRGQGASGELFF. CDR3 DNA sequence: TGTGCCAGCAGAGGGCAGGGGGCGTCGGGGGAGCTGTTTTTT.

The chain recombines TRBV29-1 with TRBJ2-5; tentatively, D is TRBD1 (6 bases). The germline V and J ends were trimmed by 6 bases and 5 bases, with 16 bases remaining between them. The CDR3 contains 13 residues. Looked up from germline, CDR1 is SQVTM and CDR2 is ANQGSEA. For the CDR3, the DNA is TGCAGCGTCATATTAGGGGGTTGGGAGACCCAGTACTTC. Its protein product is CSVILGGWETQYF.

The chain couples TRBV7-2 to TRBJ1-5; 8 bases map to TRBD1. CDR3 size: 14 residues. J gave up 7 bases and V 3 bases, and 5 bases lay outside the gene matches. The germline V gene has CDR1 SGHTA and CDR2 FQGNSA. The CDR3 is CASSFDRGDQPQHF. CDR3 sequence (DNA): TGTGCCAGCAGCTTTGACAGGGGCGACCAGCCCCAGCATTTT. Looking up the rest from reference TRBV7-2 and TRBJ1-5 gives the full variable domain: GAGVSQSPSNKVTEKGKDVELRCDPISGHTALYWYRQSLGQGLEFLIYFQGNSAPDKSGLPSDRFSAERTGGSVSTLTIQRTQQEDSAVYLCASSFDRGDQPQHFGDGTRLSIL.

The chain combines TRBV29-1 with TRBJ2-1; 9 bases are shared with TRBD1. The ends lost 3 bases at V and 0 bases at J; junction bases unmatched: 3. CDR3 size: 15 residues. The germline gives CDR1 SQVTM, CDR2 ANQGSEA. The CDR3 is CSVEGQGSSYNEQFF. In DNA form, the CDR3 reads TGCAGCGTTGAGGGACAGGGCAGCTCCTACAATGAGCAGTTCTTC.

This clone has a handful of counts. The V gene is TRBV10-3, the J gene TRBJ2-1, with a weak D call TRBD2 (6 bases). V lost 5 bases and J 5 bases, leaving 16 bases between the germline ends. The CDR3 loop spans 15 amino acids. CDR1 ENHRY and CDR2 SYGVKD come from the germline V gene. This chain's CDR3 is CAISRGGEVDNEQFF. CDR3 DNA: TGTGCCATCAGTCGCGGAGGGGAGGTTGACAATGAGCAGTTCTTC.

The chain carries TRBV30 and TRBJ2-5, with D possibly being TRBD2 (5 bases). CDR3 length: 12 residues. V gave up 5 bases and J gave up 2 bases, with 9 bases separating them. Germline CDR1 GTSNPN, CDR2 SVGIG (reference sequence). Here the CDR3 reads CAWDPGQETQYF. CDR3 in DNA: TGTGCCTGGGACCCGGGACAAGAGACCCAGTACTTC.

The CDR3 coding sequence is TGTGCCAGCAGCTTGGGGCAGGGTCATTCACCCCTCCACTTT. Protein product: CASSLGQGHSPLHF. The V gene is TRBV5-5, the J gene TRBJ1-6; D is possibly TRBD1 (5 bases). The CDR3 sequence is 14 residues long. Trimming took off 0 bases at V and 8 bases at J, with 9 bases between the two ends. Germline V CDR1 and CDR2: SGHKS, YYEKEE (reference sequence).

The chain links TRBV4-2 to TRBJ1-1; the match to TRBD1 covers 8 bases. This CDR3 region has 16 residues. V lost 1 base, J lost 3 bases, and 7 bases stayed unmatched. Germline CDR1 is LGHNA and CDR2 is YNFKEQ. The CDR3, as DNA: TGTGCCAGCAGCCAAGGCATTGGACAGGGCTACACTGAAGCTTTCTTT. It specifies CASSQGIGQGYTEAFF.

The J gene is TRBJ1-1, the V gene TRBV2; TRBD1 is a possible D gene (5 bases). Trimming pared 7 bases from V and 4 bases from J, leaving 10 bases between. The CDR3 has 12 residues. Germline values: CDR1 SNHLY, CDR2 FYNNEI. CDR3 in amino acids: CASTYRSTEAFF. CDR3 sequence (DNA): TGTGCCAGCACCTACAGGAGCACTGAAGCTTTCTTT.

This chain links TRBV7-9 with TRBJ2-2, with D perhaps TRBD2 (5 bases). V gave up 5 bases and J gave up 1 base, with 14 bases separating them. The CDR3 length is 16 residues. Per germline, CDR1 SEHNR and CDR2 FQNEAQ (reference sequence). CDR3 in DNA: TGTGCCAGCAGCCCTAATCCGGGAAAGAACACCGGGGAGCTGTTTTTT. Protein sequence: CASSPNPGKNTGELFF.

This clone was seen a few times. The genes are TRBV5-1 and TRBJ2-6; TRBD1 aligns across 8 bases. The CDR3 has 15 amino acids. The germline V gene encodes CDR1 SGHRS and CDR2 YFSETQ. Trimming at V came to 3 bases and at J to 2 bases, leaving 1 base not matched to a gene. The CDR3 DNA reads TGCGCCAGCAGCTCCAGGGGGCCTGGGGCCAACGTCCTGACTTTC. This encodes CASSSRGPGANVLTF.

This clone was seen only a few times. The gene calls are TRBV6-5 and TRBJ2-1; a weak D match, TRBD1 (5 bases). The V end was cut by 7 bases, the J end by 5 bases, with 15 bases between. In germline, CDR1 is MNHEY, CDR2 SVGAGI. The CDR3 totals 14 residues. The CDR3 region is CASINPWGNNEQFF. Here the CDR3 DNA reads TGTGCCAGCATCAATCCTTGGGGCAACAATGAGCAGTTCTTC.

This clone was counted a few times. In nucleotides, the CDR3 is TGTGCCAGCAGTGAGCGTCTAGCGGGAGGAGAGACCCAGTACTTC. Protein sequence: CASSERLAGGETQYF. The chain carries TRBV25-1 and TRBJ2-5; TRBD2 agrees at 11 bases. This CDR3 is built from 15 residues. Germline V CDR1 and CDR2: MGHDK, SYGVNS. V trimming: 3 bases; J trimming: 4 bases; junction bases outside the gene matches: 4.

This chain connects TRBV4-2 to TRBJ2-5; 14 bases align to TRBD2. Trimming removed 6 bases from V and 2 bases from J; junction bases left unmatched: 8. Germline lookup yields CDR1 LGHNA and CDR2 YNFKEQ. This CDR3 contains 17 residues. For the CDR3, the DNA is TGTGCCAGCAGGCCGGGACTAGCGGGAGAGAGTCAAGAGACCCAGTACTTC. Encoded protein: CASRPGLAGESQETQYF.

This chain uses TRBV27 with TRBJ2-7; 9 positions match TRBD2. There are 15 residues in the CDR3. The V gene end was trimmed by 2 bases and the J gene end by 2 bases; junction bases not matched to a gene: 4. In germline, CDR1 is MNHEY, CDR2 SMNVEV (reference sequence). The chain's CDR3 is CASSLSSGGAYEQYF. The CDR3, as DNA: TGTGCCAGCAGTTTAAGTAGCGGGGGAGCCTACGAGCAGTACTTC.

The V gene is TRBV4-3, the J gene TRBJ1-3; D is undetermined. Trimming cost V 4 bases and J 0 bases, with 13 bases left between them. Germline CDR1 and CDR2: LGHNA and YSLEER. The CDR3 sequence is 16 residues long. The CDR3 DNA follows: TGCGCCAGCAGCCCCGCCGGGTCCAGCTCTGGAAACACCATATATTTT. This encodes CASSPAGSSSGNTIYF.

The chain employs TRBV5-1 and TRBJ2-7; TRBD1 matches at 7 bases. The V and J ends lost 4 bases and 0 bases, in that order; junction bases with no gene match: 4. This CDR3 has 14 amino acids. Germline loops: CDR1 SGHRS, CDR2 YFSETQ. The CDR3 loop reads CASSPDRTSYEQYF. The CDR3 DNA reads as TGCGCCAGCAGCCCGGACAGGACCTCCTACGAGCAGTACTTC.

The chain employs TRBV7-2 and TRBJ2-5; 10 bases are a match to TRBD2. V shed 2 bases, J shed 5 bases, and the junction held 8 bases outside the gene matches. The germline CDR1 and CDR2 sequences are SGHTA and FQGNSA. The length of the CDR3 is 16 residues. The DNA for the CDR3 is TGTGCCAGCAGCTTAAAGACGAGGACTAGCGGTGAGACCCAGTACTTC. Translated, it gives CASSLKTRTSGETQYF.